This T cell receptor beta chain was profiled in a study of blood T cells in healthy people across ages. Germline CDR1 and CDR2: ENHRY and SYGVKD. This CDR3 is built from 14 residues. Primers used in a second PCR of roughly 6 to 11 cycles were a sample-barcoded 5' primer and a J-beta primer mix. In TCRdb, the 5' RACE reads were re-called with MiXCR into one record per CDR3 protein. The table has over a million distinct CDR3 sequences, 40% to 50% seen once. There were healthy Caucasian individuals from Russia, aged about 6 to 100, serving as donors. For this clonotype: A read error may produce the germline difference seen at one junction end.

The V gene is TRBV10-3, the J gene TRBJ2-3; 8 nucleotides line up with TRBD2. This sequence originates from a woman aged 55-69 years in good health. The sample was blood. CDR3 region: CAIRRGAPTETQYF. The CDR3 nucleotides read TGTGCCATCAGGCGGGGGGCCCCCACAGAGACGCAGTATTTT.